These T cell receptor beta chains were read from a single sample in a study of blood T cells in healthy people across ages. TCRdb ran MiXCR on the 5' RACE reads and lists one entry per CDR3 protein. The table has approximately 810,000 distinct CDR3 sequences, about 36% seen once. The sequencing sample was made of blood. Every receptor here comes from a man between 18 and 29 years old in good health. Each CDR3 is given with its conserved first and last residue. Fields, in order: V gene, clone size, D gene, J gene, CDR3 DNA, CDR3 protein. The D gene is left open where the match is weak. Only some rows state a clone size, as once, few, many or a class for expanded clones.

v_gene: TRBV12-3/TRBV12-4; abundance: few; d_gene: TRBD2; j_gene: TRBJ2-3; CDR3nt: TGTGCCAGCAGTGGATGGACTAGCGGGTCCACAGATACGCAGTATTTT; CDR3aa: CASSGWTSGSTDTQYF
v_gene: TRBV4-3; abundance: .; d_gene: .; j_gene: TRBJ1-3; CDR3nt: TGCGCCAGCAGCCAGGAACCCCCCAGGGGTTCCCCTCTGGGAAACACCATATATTTT; CDR3aa: CASSQEPPRGSPLGNTIYF
v_gene: TRBV7-6; abundance: few; d_gene: TRBD2; j_gene: TRBJ2-3; CDR3nt: TGTGCCAGCAGCTTAGTGGGGACTAGAATCGCAGATACGCAGTATTTT; CDR3aa: CASSLVGTRIADTQYF
v_gene: TRBV2; abundance: .; d_gene: .; j_gene: TRBJ2-1; CDR3nt: TGTGCCAGCAGTGAAGGTACCGATTCCTACAATGAGCAGTTCTTC; CDR3aa: CASSEGTDSYNEQFF
v_gene: TRBV4-2; abundance: few; d_gene: TRBD2; j_gene: TRBJ2-7; CDR3nt: TGTGCCAGCAGCCAAGATCCTCCTAGCGGGGGCGGCGAGCAGTACTTC; CDR3aa: CASSQDPPSGGGEQYF
v_gene: TRBV2; abundance: few; d_gene: .; j_gene: TRBJ1-6; CDR3nt: TGTGCCAGCAGTTCGATCCCCGGGAATTCACCCCTCCACTTT; CDR3aa: CASSSIPGNSPLHF
v_gene: TRBV4-1; abundance: few; d_gene: TRBD1; j_gene: TRBJ2-5; CDR3nt: TGCGCCAGCAGCACCCTACAGGGGATGGGGGAGACCCAGTACTTC; CDR3aa: CASSTLQGMGETQYF
v_gene: TRBV6-6; abundance: once; d_gene: .; j_gene: TRBJ1-1; CDR3nt: TGTGCCAGCAGTGACGGGGGGGCGTACACTGAAGCTTTCTTT; CDR3aa: CASSDGGAYTEAFF
v_gene: TRBV10-3; abundance: many; d_gene: .; j_gene: TRBJ2-7; CDR3nt: TGTGCCATCAGTGAGGACAGGACCGGCCTATGGGAGCAGTACTTC; CDR3aa: CAISEDRTGLWEQYF
v_gene: TRBV6-2/TRBV6-3; abundance: .; d_gene: .; j_gene: TRBJ2-3; CDR3nt: TGTGCCAGCAACCAGGTTACCCAAGATGCGCAGTATTTT; CDR3aa: CASNQVTQDAQYF
v_gene: TRBV7-9; abundance: .; d_gene: .; j_gene: TRBJ2-3; CDR3nt: TGTGCCAGCAACTTAGTAGGAGAAGATACGCAGTATTTT; CDR3aa: CASNLVGEDTQYF
v_gene: TRBV6-1; abundance: .; d_gene: TRBD2; j_gene: TRBJ2-3; CDR3nt: TGTGCCAGCAGTAAAAAGGCGGCTAGCGGGGGGGGCACAGATACGCAGTATTTT; CDR3aa: CASSKKAASGGGTDTQYF
v_gene: TRBV4-3; abundance: .; d_gene: .; j_gene: TRBJ1-6; CDR3nt: TGCGCCAGCAGCGCAGGCCCGGGGCAAACAGGATCCTATAATTCACCCCTCCACTTT; CDR3aa: CASSAGPGQTGSYNSPLHF
v_gene: TRBV28; abundance: .; d_gene: TRBD2; j_gene: TRBJ2-1; CDR3nt: TGTGCCAGCAGGACCACGATGGGACTAGCGGGAGAGCAGTTCTTC; CDR3aa: CASRTTMGLAGEQFF
v_gene: TRBV4-3; abundance: few; d_gene: .; j_gene: TRBJ2-5; CDR3nt: TGCGCCAGCAGCCAAGTGGGCCCCCTGGGGACCCAGTACTTC; CDR3aa: CASSQVGPLGTQYF
v_gene: TRBV2; abundance: .; d_gene: .; j_gene: TRBJ2-7; CDR3nt: TGTGCCAGCAGTGAGGGCAGGGGTGGAGAGCAGTACTTC; CDR3aa: CASSEGRGGEQYF
v_gene: TRBV15; abundance: .; d_gene: TRBD1; j_gene: TRBJ1-5; CDR3nt: TGTGCCACCAGCAGGCGGACAGGAAAGAATCAGCCCCAGCATTTT; CDR3aa: CATSRRTGKNQPQHF
v_gene: TRBV15; abundance: few; d_gene: .; j_gene: TRBJ1-5; CDR3nt: TGTGCCACCAGCAGCCTAGACCGACAGGTAGTTCAGCCCCAGCATTTT; CDR3aa: CATSSLDRQVVQPQHF
v_gene: TRBV27; abundance: .; d_gene: .; j_gene: TRBJ1-6; CDR3nt: TGTGCCAGCAGGGCTTCCAATTCACCCCTCCACTTT; CDR3aa: CASRASNSPLHF
v_gene: TRBV6-1; abundance: .; d_gene: .; j_gene: TRBJ2-5; CDR3nt: TGTGCCACCCACTCGTACAGGCTCCAAGAGACCCAGTACTTC; CDR3aa: CATHSYRLQETQYF
v_gene: TRBV20-1; abundance: few; d_gene: .; j_gene: TRBJ1-5; CDR3nt: TGCAGTGGCACATCCGGGGGGCTCGGTCAGCCCCAGCATTTT; CDR3aa: CSGTSGGLGQPQHF
v_gene: TRBV20-1; abundance: few; d_gene: .; j_gene: TRBJ1-2; CDR3nt: TGCAGTGCTATACAGGGTGGGCTTGGCTACACCTTC; CDR3aa: CSAIQGGLGYTF
v_gene: TRBV12-3/TRBV12-4; abundance: .; d_gene: TRBD2; j_gene: TRBJ2-3; CDR3nt: TGTGCCAGCAGCGCTTGGGGACTATCTGGCACAGATACGCAGTATTTT; CDR3aa: CASSAWGLSGTDTQYF
v_gene: TRBV11-2; abundance: few; d_gene: .; j_gene: TRBJ2-2; CDR3nt: TGTGCCAGCAGCTTAGTTGGAGGGGGGTTGGGGTCCACCGGGGAGCTGTTTTTT; CDR3aa: CASSLVGGGLGSTGELFF
v_gene: TRBV14; abundance: .; d_gene: .; j_gene: TRBJ2-7; CDR3nt: TGTGCCAGCAGCCAAGATAATCCCGGTCCTTGGGCCCAGTACTTC; CDR3aa: CASSQDNPGPWAQYF
v_gene: TRBV5-1; abundance: .; d_gene: TRBD1; j_gene: TRBJ1-6; CDR3nt: TGCGCCAGCAGCCCAACCCGACAGGGATATAATTCACCCCTCCACTTT; CDR3aa: CASSPTRQGYNSPLHF
v_gene: TRBV6-6; abundance: .; d_gene: TRBD2; j_gene: TRBJ2-7; CDR3nt: TGTGCCAGCAGTTATCGGAGCGGGGGAGGCGACAATGAGCAGTACTTC; CDR3aa: CASSYRSGGGDNEQYF
v_gene: TRBV5-1; abundance: .; d_gene: .; j_gene: TRBJ1-1; CDR3nt: TGCGCCAGCAGCTCCCTGGTAGGGGCGGGAACTGAAGCTTTCTTT; CDR3aa: CASSSLVGAGTEAFF
v_gene: TRBV28; abundance: .; d_gene: .; j_gene: TRBJ2-7; CDR3nt: TGTGCCAGCAGTGACAGGACAACCTACGAGCAGTACTTC; CDR3aa: CASSDRTTYEQYF
v_gene: TRBV7-9; abundance: .; d_gene: .; j_gene: TRBJ1-2; CDR3nt: TGTGCCAGCAGCCATCGACAGGCCCGCGGAATTCGGGACTACACCTTC; CDR3aa: CASSHRQARGIRDYTF
v_gene: TRBV6-6; abundance: many; d_gene: .; j_gene: TRBJ1-2; CDR3nt: TGTGCCAGCAGCCTAAGCCCATTCAACTATGGCTACACCTTC; CDR3aa: CASSLSPFNYGYTF
v_gene: TRBV6-2/TRBV6-3; abundance: few; d_gene: .; j_gene: TRBJ1-2; CDR3nt: TGTGCCAGCAGTTACGGCAGGGAGCAAAATGGCTACACCTTC; CDR3aa: CASSYGREQNGYTF
v_gene: TRBV7-2; abundance: many; d_gene: .; j_gene: TRBJ2-7; CDR3nt: TGTGCCACCAAGCTGAGGGTGGGGGGCTCCTACGAGCAGTACTTC; CDR3aa: CATKLRVGGSYEQYF